The present entry profiles one TCR beta chain with its context. The antigen is unknown. Data came from immunoSEQ multiplex PCR; TCRdb stores just in-frame clones and leaves some out. The sample holds around 70,000 clones, about nine tenths seen once. Before the COVID-19 pandemic, during about 2010-2018, CD4+ T cells were taken from unexposed donors. These data come from a study of CD4 T cells in relation to SARS-CoV-2 and coronaviruses. General study results and limits: In approximately 70% of donors, memory CD4+ clonotypes crossrecognized SARS-CoV-2 and at least one common cold coronavirus spike.

V was clipped by 0 bases and J by 5 bases, with 11 bases between them. Germline V CDR1 and CDR2: SGHRS, YFSETQ. This CDR3 region has 14 residues. Sequencing input: memory CD4+ T cells from PBMCs. The rearrangement links TRBV5-1 to TRBJ2-5; weak D call: TRBD1 (5 bases). This clonotype was obtained from a human donor in good health. The CDR3 DNA follows: TGCGCCAGCAGCTTGGAGGGGCTCCGGGAGACCCAGTACTTC. Protein product: CASSLEGLRETQYF.